One sample yielded the 8 T cell receptor beta chains listed below, sequenced in a study of blood T cells in healthy people across ages. A second PCR of 7 to 11 cycles used a sample-barcoded 5' primer and a J-beta primer mix. Each CDR3 protein gets one entry after TCRdb re-called the 5' RACE reads with MiXCR. The sample has hundreds of thousands of distinct CDR3 sequences; under 35% are singletons. The sequenced sample consisted of blood. The receptor source for this set is a woman of 80 years or more in good health.

In its sample, this clonotype was seen a few times. The chain joins TRBV21-1 to TRBJ1-1; the D call in the table, TRBD1, was not verified against the DNA. TRBV21-1 is given as a pseudogene. The CDR3 has 16 residues. CDR3 sequence: CASSKGVSRGCTEAFF. CDR3 nucleotides: TGTGCCAGCAGCAAAGGGGTCTCCAGGGGCTGCACTGAAGCTTTCTTT.

CDR3 in DNA: TGTGCCAGCAGTGAAGGGTGGAAGACTAGCACGGAGACCCAGTACTTC. Encoded protein: CASSEGWKTSTETQYF. The chain couples TRBV2 to TRBJ2-5; 7 positions match TRBD2. In germline, CDR1 is SNHLY, CDR2 FYNNEI. CDR3 length: 16 amino acids. V was clipped by 1 base and J by 5 bases; unmatched bases: 10.

This clonotype was seen a handful of times. A read error may explain this, as a much larger clone is one base away. J is TRBJ1-4 and V is TRBV28, with a possible D match to TRBD1 (5 bases). The CDR3 extends over 14 amino acids. The germline V gene encodes CDR1 MDHEN and CDR2 SYDVKM. The CDR3 reads CASRIGGANEKRFF. The CDR3, as DNA: TGTGCCAGCAGGATTGGGGGAGCTAATGAAAAACGGTTTTTT.

Note on this clonotype: A much bigger clone sits one base away, suggesting this may be a read error. This chain uses TRBV7-2 with TRBJ2-5; D could derive from TRBD1 or TRBD2 (5 bases each). The length of the CDR3 is 14 residues. Germline V CDR1 and CDR2: SGHTA, FQGNSA. CDR3 amino acids: CASSPNRGAETLYF. The CDR3 bases are TGTGCCAGCAGCCCGAACCGAGGGGCTGAGACCCTGTACTTC.

V gene TRBV12-3 or TRBV12-4 combines with J gene TRBJ1-5; tentatively, D is TRBD1 (6 bases). This CDR3 spans 14 amino acids. V was pared by 6 bases and J by 2 bases, with 11 bases between. CDR3 bases: TGTGCCAGCAGGGTGGGGGCAGGCAATCAGCCCCAGCATTTT. It translates to CASRVGAGNQPQHF.

Concerning this clonotype: A much larger clonotype is one base distant, so this may be a read error. This rearrangement joins TRBV5-1 to TRBJ1-2, with 9 bases fitting TRBD1. The CDR3 contains 14 residues. Germline CDR1 reads SGHRS; CDR2 reads YFSETQ. V shed 3 bases and J 7 bases; nucleotides not matched to a gene: 7. Written as DNA, the CDR3 is TGCGCCAGCAGCTCCCCGGGACAGGGCTGTGGCTACACCTTC. Protein: CASSSPGQGCGYTF. Combining the CDR3 with reference TRBV5-1 and TRBJ1-2 gives the whole variable domain KAGVTQTPRYLIKTRGQQVTLSCSPISGHRSVSWYQQTPGQGLQFLFEYFSETQRNKGNFPGRFSGRQFSNSRSEMNVSTLELGDSALYLCASSSPGQGCGYTFGSGTRLTVV.

The chain employs TRBV7-2 and TRBJ2-3, with 9 bases that match TRBD1. There are 15 residues in the CDR3. V was pared by 4 bases and J by 3 bases, with 5 bases of the junction left unmatched. The germline CDR1 and CDR2 sequences are SGHTA and FQGNSA. The CDR3, as DNA: TGTGCCAGCAGCTCGGGACAGGGATGGACAGATACGCAGTATTTT. Protein sequence: CASSSGQGWTDTQYF.

The chain uses TRBV7-2 and TRBJ2-3; 14 bases line up with TRBD2. Germline trimming cut 3 bases from V and 7 bases from J; bases unmatched to any gene: 3. Germline V CDR1 and CDR2: SGHTA, FQGNSA. This CDR3 has 15 amino acids. The CDR3 sequence: CASSLTSGRVNTQYF. For the CDR3, the DNA is TGTGCCAGCAGCTTGACTAGCGGGAGGGTAAATACGCAGTATTTT.